This TCR beta chain comes out of a study of human T cells and chemical hapten exposure. Broader study findings: Alopecia affecting every donor means their immune response may not match healthy people's. Sensitization with DPC brought no change to TCRs above 1 in 1000 in frequency. In the PT1 data, expanded TCR counts showed a positive correlation with patch test score.

This sample's treatment: therapeutic diphenylcyclopropenone sensitization with weekly scalp DPC. Concerning this clonotype itself: Its specificity is not known.

The CDR3 spans 11 residues. The germline V gene has CDR1 SGHTA and CDR2 FQGNSA. Trimming cost V 1 base and J 4 bases, with 1 base left between them. The library attached unique molecular identifiers to individual cDNA molecules. Per the authors' pipeline: The median was roughly 91,000 TCRs per sample, ranging roughly 20,000 to 690,600. Using its own MiXCR run on the reads, TCRdb lists one record per CDR3 protein. The V and J calls come from TCRdb's annotation, not from the publication. Seen here are about 2,600 distinct CDR3 sequences, approximately 49% observed once, and the top ten hold 10%. The sequenced sample was whole blood, obtained before DPC sensitization or 2, 6, or about 24 weeks after (not recorded which). J is TRBJ2-5 and V is TRBV7-2; D remains unclear. The sequence came from an adult with alopecia areata. Some clones in this sample may be carry-over from other donors' samples. This table probably holds off-target reads from a library built for another chain. CDR3 in amino acids: CASSLVETQYF. The CDR3 region has the DNA TGTGCCAGCAGCTTAGTAGAGACCCAGTACTTC.